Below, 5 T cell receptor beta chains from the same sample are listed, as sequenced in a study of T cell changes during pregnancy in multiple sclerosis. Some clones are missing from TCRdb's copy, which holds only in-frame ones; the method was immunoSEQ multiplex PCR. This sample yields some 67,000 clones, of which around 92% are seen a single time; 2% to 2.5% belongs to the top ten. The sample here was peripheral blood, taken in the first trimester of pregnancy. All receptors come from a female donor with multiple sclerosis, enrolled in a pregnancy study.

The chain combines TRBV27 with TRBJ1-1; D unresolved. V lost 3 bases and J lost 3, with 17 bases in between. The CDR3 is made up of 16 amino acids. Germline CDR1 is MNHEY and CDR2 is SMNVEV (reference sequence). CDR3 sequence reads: CASSFSVGPHDTEAFF. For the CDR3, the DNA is TGTGCCAGCAGTTTTTCGGTGGGCCCCCACGACACTGAAGCTTTCTTT.

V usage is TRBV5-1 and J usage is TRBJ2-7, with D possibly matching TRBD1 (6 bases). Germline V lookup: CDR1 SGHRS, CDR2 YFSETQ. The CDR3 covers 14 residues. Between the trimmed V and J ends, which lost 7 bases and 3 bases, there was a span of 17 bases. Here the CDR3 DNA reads TGCGCCAGCGGGGACACCCGAGGGGGCTACGAGCAGTACTTC. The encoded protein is CASGDTRGGYEQYF.

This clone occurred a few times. For the CDR3, the DNA is TGTGCCAGCAGCTTGGGTGGGAGCACTGAAGCTTTCTTT. Amino acid sequence: CASSLGGSTEAFF. The chain combines TRBV5-4 with TRBJ1-1, with D unclear. Germline assignment: CDR1 SGHNT and CDR2 YYREEE (reference sequence). The CDR3 loop spans 13 amino acids. The V end was cut by 0 bases, the J end by 4 bases, with 7 bases between. Complete variable domain (other parts from reference TRBV5-4 and TRBJ1-1): ETGVTQSPTHLIKTRGQQVTLRCSSQSGHNTVSWYQQALGQGPQFIFQYYREEENGRGNFPPRFSGLQFPNYSSELNVNALELDDSALYLCASSLGGSTEAFFGQGTRLTVV.

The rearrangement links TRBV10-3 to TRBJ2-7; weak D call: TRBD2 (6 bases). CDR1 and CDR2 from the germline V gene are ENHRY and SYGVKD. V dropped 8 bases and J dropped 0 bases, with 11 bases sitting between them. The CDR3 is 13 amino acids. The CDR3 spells CAIGGLSSYEQYF. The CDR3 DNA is TGTGCCATCGGAGGACTAAGCTCCTACGAGCAGTACTTC.

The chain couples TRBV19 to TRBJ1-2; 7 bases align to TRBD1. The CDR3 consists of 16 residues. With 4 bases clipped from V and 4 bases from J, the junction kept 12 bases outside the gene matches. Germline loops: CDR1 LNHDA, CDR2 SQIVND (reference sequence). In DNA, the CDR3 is TGTGCCAGTAGTAGTCGAGGACAGGCAGAGAGCTATGGCTACACCTTC. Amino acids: CASSSRGQAESYGYTF.